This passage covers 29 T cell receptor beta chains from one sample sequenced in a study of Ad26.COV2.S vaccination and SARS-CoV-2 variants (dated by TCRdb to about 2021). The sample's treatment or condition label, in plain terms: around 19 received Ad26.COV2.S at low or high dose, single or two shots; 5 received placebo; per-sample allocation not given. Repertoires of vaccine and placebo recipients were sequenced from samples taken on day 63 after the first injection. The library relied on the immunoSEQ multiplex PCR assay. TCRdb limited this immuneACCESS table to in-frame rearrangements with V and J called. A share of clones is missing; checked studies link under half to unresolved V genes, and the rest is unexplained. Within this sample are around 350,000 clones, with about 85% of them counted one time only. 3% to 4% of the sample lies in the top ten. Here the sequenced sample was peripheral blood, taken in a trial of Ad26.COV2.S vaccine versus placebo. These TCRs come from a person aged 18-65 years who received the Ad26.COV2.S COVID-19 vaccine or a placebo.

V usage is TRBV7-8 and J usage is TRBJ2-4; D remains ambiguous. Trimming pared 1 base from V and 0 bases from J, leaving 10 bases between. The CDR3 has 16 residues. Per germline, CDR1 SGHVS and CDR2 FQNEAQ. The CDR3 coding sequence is TGTGCCAGCAGCTTAGTGGGCCCTCTAGCCAAAAACATTCAGTACTTC. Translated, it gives CASSLVGPLAKNIQYF.

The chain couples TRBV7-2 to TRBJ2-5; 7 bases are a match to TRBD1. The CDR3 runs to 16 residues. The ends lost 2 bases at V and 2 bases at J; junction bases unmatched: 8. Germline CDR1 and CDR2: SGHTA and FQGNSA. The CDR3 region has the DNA TGTGCCAGCAGCTTACGAGGGGGCTGGGGGCAAGAGACCCAGTACTTC. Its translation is CASSLRGGWGQETQYF.

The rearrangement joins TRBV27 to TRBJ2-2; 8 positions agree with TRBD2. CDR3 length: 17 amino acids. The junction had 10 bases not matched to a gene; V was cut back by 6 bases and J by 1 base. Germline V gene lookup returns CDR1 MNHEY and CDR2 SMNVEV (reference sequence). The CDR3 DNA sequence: TGTGCCAGCAGACCCTTCGGGGCGGGAGGGAACACCGGGGAGCTGTTTTTT. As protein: CASRPFGAGGNTGELFF.

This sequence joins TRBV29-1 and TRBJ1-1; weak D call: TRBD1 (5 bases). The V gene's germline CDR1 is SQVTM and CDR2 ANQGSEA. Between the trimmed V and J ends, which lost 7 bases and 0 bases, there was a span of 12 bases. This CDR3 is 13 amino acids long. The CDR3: CSALTDLNTEAFF. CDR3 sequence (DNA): TGCAGCGCCCTGACAGACCTGAACACTGAAGCTTTCTTT.

CDR3 in DNA: TGTGCCGGGGGATCTGGAAACACCATATATTTT. It translates to CAGGSGNTIYF. V usage is TRBV7-2 and J usage is TRBJ1-3, with TRBD1 as a possible D gene (5 bases). CDR1 is SGHTA, CDR2 FQGNSA, per germline. This CDR3 is 11 amino acids long. The V and J ends lost 11 bases and 1 base respectively, with 6 bases between them.

The CDR3 reads CASKRQGAFGYTF. As DNA, the CDR3 is TGTGCCAGTAAAAGGCAGGGGGCTTTTGGCTACACCTTC. This chain links TRBV19 with TRBJ1-2; 8 nucleotides agree with TRBD1. Germline V gives CDR1 LNHDA, CDR2 SQIVND (reference sequence). The CDR3 extends over 13 amino acids. J gave up 7 bases and V 7 bases, and 8 bases lay outside the gene matches.

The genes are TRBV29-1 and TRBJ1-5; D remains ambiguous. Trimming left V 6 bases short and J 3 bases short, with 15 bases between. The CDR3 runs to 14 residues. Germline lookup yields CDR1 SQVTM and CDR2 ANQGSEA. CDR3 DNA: TGCAGCGTGGTCCTTGCGGGGTTCAATCAGCCCCAGCATTTT. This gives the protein CSVVLAGFNQPQHF. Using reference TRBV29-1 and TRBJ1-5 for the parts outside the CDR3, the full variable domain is SAVISQKPSRDICQRGTSLTIQCQVDSQVTMMFWYRQQPGQSLTLIATANQGSEATYESGFVIDKFPISRPNLTFSTLTVSNMSPEDSSIYLCSVVLAGFNQPQHFGDGTRLSIL.

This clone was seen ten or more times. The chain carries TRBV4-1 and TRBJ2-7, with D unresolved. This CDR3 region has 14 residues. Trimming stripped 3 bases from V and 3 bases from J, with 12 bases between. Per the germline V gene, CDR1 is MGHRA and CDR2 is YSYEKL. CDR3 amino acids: CASSQGMARYEQYF. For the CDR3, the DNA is TGCGCCAGCAGCCAGGGAATGGCCCGCTACGAGCAGTACTTC.

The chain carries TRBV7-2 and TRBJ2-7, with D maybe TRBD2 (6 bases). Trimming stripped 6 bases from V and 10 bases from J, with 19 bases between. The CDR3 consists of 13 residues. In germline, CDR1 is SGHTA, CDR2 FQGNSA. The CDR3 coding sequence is TGTGCCAGCAGTTCTACGCCGGGACTCCTACAGTACTTC. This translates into CASSSTPGLLQYF.

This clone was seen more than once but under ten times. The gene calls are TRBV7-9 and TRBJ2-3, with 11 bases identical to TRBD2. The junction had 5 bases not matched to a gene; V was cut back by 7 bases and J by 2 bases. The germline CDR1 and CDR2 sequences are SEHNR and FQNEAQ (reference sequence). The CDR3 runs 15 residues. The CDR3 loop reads CASTPTSGNTDTQYF. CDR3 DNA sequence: TGTGCCAGCACCCCGACTAGCGGGAACACAGATACGCAGTATTTT.

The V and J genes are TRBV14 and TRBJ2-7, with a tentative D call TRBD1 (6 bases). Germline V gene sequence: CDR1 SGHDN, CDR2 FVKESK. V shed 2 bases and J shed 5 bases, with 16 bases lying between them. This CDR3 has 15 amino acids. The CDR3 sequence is CASSQTGSPWNEQYF. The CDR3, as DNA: TGTGCCAGCAGCCAAACAGGGTCACCCTGGAACGAGCAGTACTTC. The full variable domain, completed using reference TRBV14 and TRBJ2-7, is EAGVTQFPSHSVIEKGQTVTLRCDPISGHDNLYWYRRVMGKEIKFLLHFVKESKQDESGMPNNRFLAERTGGTYSTLKVQPAELEDSGVYFCASSQTGSPWNEQYFGPGTRLTVT.

The CDR3 DNA reads as TGTGCCAGCAGCGAGAGGGCAGGGGGTACCTATGGCTACACCTTC. Its translation: CASSERAGGTYGYTF. The genes are TRBV9 and TRBJ1-2; 7 bases line up with TRBD1. Germline CDR1 reads SGDLS; CDR2 reads YYNGEE. This CDR3 spans 15 amino acids. Unmatched junction bases numbered 9, after V lost 3 bases and J lost 4 bases.

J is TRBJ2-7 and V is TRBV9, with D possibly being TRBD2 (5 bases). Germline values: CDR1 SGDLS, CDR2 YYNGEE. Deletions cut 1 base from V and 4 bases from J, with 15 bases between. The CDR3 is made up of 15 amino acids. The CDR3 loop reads CASSVSGGSGYEQYF. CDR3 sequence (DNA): TGTGCCAGCAGCGTAAGTGGTGGGAGCGGTTACGAGCAGTACTTC.

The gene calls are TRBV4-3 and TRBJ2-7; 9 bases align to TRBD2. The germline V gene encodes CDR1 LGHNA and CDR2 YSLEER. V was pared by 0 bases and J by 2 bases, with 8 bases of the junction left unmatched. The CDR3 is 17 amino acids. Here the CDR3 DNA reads TGCGCCAGCAGCCAAGATTCGGGGCTAGCGGGGACCTACGAGCAGTACTTC. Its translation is CASSQDSGLAGTYEQYF.

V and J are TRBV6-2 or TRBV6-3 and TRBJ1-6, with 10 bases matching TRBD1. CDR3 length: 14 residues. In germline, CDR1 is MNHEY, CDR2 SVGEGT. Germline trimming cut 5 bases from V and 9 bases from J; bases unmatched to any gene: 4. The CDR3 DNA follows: TGTGCCAGCAGTGATGGGACAGGGGTTTCACCCCTCCACTTT. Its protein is CASSDGTGVSPLHF.

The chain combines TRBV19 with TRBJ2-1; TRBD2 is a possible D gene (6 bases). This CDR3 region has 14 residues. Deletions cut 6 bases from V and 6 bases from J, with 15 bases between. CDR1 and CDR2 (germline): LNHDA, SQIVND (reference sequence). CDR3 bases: TGTGCCAGTAGGCCGGGAACTAGCTTCAATGAGCAGTTCTTC. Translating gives CASRPGTSFNEQFF.

The CDR3 nucleotides read TGTGCCAGCAGCTTTTCCCAGGGGGGCTCCTACGAGCAGTACTTC. Translated: CASSFSQGGSYEQYF. The gene calls are TRBV11-2 and TRBJ2-7; perhaps TRBD1 as D (7 bases). CDR3 length: 15 residues. Germline lookup yields CDR1 SGHAT and CDR2 FQNNGV. Trimming left V 3 bases short and J 0 bases short, with 12 bases between.

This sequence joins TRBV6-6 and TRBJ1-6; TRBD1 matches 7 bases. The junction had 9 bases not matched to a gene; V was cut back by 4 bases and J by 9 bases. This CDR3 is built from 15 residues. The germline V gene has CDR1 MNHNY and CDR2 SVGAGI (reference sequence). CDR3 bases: TGTGCCAGCAGTTCTAAAGGGGGCGAGGGTTCACCCCTCCACTTT. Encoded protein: CASSSKGGEGSPLHF.

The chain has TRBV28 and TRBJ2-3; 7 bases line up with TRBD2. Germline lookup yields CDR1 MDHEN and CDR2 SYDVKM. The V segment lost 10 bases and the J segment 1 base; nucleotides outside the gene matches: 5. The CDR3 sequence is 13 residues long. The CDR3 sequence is CATREGGTDTQYF. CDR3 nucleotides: TGTGCCACCAGGGAGGGCGGCACAGATACGCAGTATTTT.

The CDR3 here is CAISESNSSHTGELFF. CDR3 nucleotides: TGTGCCATCAGTGAGTCGAACAGTTCACACACCGGGGAGCTGTTTTTT. The rearrangement links TRBV10-3 to TRBJ2-2; D uncertain. Germline lookup yields CDR1 ENHRY and CDR2 SYGVKD. The ends were cut back, 0 bases at V and 3 bases at J, with 11 bases in the middle. This CDR3 is built from 16 residues.

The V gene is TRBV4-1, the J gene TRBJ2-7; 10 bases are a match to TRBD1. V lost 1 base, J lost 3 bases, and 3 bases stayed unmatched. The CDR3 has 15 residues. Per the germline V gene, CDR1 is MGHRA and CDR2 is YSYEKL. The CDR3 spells CASSQGRTGGYEQYF. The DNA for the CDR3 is TGCGCCAGCAGCCAAGGAAGGACAGGGGGCTACGAGCAGTACTTC.

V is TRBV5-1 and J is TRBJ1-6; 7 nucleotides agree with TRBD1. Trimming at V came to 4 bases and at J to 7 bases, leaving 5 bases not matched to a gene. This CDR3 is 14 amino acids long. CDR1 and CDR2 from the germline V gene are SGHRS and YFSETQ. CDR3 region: CASSSGTVNSPLHF. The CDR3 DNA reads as TGCGCCAGCAGCAGCGGGACAGTGAATTCACCCCTCCACTTT.

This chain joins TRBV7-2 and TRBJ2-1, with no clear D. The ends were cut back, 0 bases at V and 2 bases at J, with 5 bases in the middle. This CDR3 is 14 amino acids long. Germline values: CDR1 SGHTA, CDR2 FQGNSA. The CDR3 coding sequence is TGTGCCAGCAGCTTAGCGACAACCTACAATGAGCAGTTCTTC. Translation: CASSLATTYNEQFF.

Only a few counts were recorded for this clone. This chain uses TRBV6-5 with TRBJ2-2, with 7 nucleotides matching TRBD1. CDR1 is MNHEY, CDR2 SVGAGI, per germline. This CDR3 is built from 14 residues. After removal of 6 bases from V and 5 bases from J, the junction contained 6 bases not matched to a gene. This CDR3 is CASRTGQATGELFF. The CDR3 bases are TGTGCCAGCAGGACAGGGCAGGCGACCGGGGAGCTGTTTTTT.

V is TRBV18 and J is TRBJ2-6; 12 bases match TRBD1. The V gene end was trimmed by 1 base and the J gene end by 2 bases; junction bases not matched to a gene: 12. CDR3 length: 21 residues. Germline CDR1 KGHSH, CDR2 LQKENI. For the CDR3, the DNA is TGTGCCAGCTCACCACTCGGAACTACCGGGACAGGGGGCACTGGGGCCAACGTCCTGACTTTC. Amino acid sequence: CASSPLGTTGTGGTGANVLTF.

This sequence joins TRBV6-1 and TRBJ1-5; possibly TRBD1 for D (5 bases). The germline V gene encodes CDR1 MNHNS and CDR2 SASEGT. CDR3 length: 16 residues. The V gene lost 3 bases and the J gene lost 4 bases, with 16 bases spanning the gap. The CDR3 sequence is CASSDLAQGTNQPQHF. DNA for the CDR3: TGTGCCAGCAGTGACCTTGCTCAGGGAACTAATCAGCCCCAGCATTTT.

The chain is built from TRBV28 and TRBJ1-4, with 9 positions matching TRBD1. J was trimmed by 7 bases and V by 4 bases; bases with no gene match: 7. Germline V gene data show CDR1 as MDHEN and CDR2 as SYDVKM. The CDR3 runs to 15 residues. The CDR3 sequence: CASSSAGTGIEKLFF. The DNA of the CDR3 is TGTGCCAGCAGTTCTGCCGGGACAGGGATTGAAAAACTGTTTTTT.

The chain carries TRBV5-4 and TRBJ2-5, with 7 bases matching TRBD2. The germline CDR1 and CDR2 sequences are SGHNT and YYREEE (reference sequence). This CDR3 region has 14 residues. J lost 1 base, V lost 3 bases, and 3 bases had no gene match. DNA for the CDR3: TGTGCCAGCAGCTGGGGGGGGTCCCAAGAGACCCAGTACTTC. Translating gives CASSWGGSQETQYF. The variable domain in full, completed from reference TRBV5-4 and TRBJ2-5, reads ETGVTQSPTHLIKTRGQQVTLRCSSQSGHNTVSWYQQALGQGPQFIFQYYREEENGRGNFPPRFSGLQFPNYSSELNVNALELDDSALYLCASSWGGSQETQYFGPGTRLLVL.

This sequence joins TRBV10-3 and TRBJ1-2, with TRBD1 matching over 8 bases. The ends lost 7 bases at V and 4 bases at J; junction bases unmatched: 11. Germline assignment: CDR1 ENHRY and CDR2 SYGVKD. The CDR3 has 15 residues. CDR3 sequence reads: CAINAGGEGGYGYTF. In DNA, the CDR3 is TGTGCCATCAATGCAGGGGGCGAGGGGGGCTATGGCTACACCTTC.